What follows are 2 T cell receptor beta chains derived from one specimen sequenced in a study of blood T cell repertoires in COVID-19. Produced via immunoSEQ multiplex PCR; TCRdb's table is partial and in-frame only. This table holds around 260,000 clones, roughly 85% found once. Sample: peripheral blood. These receptors all come from a woman aged 25 to 39 with active or convalescent COVID-19.

This clone was detected only once. The CDR3 DNA reads TGTGCCAGCAGCGTTGGTAGCGGGGAGGGTACGCAGTATTTT. Protein sequence: CASSVGSGEGTQYF. This chain uses TRBV9 with TRBJ2-3; 8 bases line up with TRBD2. The junction had 7 bases not matched to a gene; V was cut back by 2 bases and J by 8 bases. CDR1 is SGDLS, CDR2 YYNGEE, per germline. The CDR3 spans 14 residues.

The sample holds one count of this clone. The chain is built from TRBV30 and TRBJ2-1; 16 positions match TRBD2. CDR1 and CDR2 from the germline V gene are GTSNPN and SVGIG (reference sequence). CDR3 length: 16 residues. V was clipped by 4 bases and J by 8 bases; unmatched bases: 8. CDR3 sequence reads: CAWTTGTSGGAHEQFF. The CDR3 DNA is TGTGCCTGGACCACCGGGACTAGCGGGGGGGCCCATGAGCAGTTCTTC.